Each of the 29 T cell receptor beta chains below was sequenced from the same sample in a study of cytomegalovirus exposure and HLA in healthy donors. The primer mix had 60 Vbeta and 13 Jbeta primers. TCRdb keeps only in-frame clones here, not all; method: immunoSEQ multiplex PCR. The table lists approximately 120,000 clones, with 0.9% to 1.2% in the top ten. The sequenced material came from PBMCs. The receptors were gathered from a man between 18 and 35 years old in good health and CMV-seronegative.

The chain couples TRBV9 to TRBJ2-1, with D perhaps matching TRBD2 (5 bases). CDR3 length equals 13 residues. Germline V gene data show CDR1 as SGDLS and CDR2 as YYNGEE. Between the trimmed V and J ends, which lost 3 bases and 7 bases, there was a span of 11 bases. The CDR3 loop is CASSEPPGNEQFF. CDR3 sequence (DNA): TGTGCCAGCAGCGAGCCCCCGGGGAATGAGCAGTTCTTC.

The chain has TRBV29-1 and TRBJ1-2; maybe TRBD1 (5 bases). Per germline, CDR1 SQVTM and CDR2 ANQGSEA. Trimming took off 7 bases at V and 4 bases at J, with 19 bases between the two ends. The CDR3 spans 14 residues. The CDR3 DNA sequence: TGCAGCGCTGTGCCCAGGGTTATCAGCTATGGCTACACCTTC. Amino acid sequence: CSAVPRVISYGYTF.

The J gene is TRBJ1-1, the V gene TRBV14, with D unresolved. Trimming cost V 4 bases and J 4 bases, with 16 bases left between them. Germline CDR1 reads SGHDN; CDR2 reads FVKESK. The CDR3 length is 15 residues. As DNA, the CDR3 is TGTGCCAGCAGCCTCACTACGAGAGAAATCACTGAAGCTTTCTTT. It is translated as CASSLTTREITEAFF.

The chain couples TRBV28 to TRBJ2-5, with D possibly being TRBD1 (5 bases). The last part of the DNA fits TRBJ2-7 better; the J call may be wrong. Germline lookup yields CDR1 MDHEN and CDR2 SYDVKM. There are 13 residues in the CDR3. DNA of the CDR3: TGTGCCAGCAGGAGGCAGGGCCTCTACGAGCAGTACTTC. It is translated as CASRRQGLYEQYF.

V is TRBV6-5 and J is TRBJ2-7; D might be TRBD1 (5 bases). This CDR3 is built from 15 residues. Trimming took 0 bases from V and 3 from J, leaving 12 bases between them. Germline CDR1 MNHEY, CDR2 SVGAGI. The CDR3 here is CASSYSGHSYYEQYF. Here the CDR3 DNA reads TGTGCCAGCAGTTACTCCGGACACAGTTACTACGAGCAGTACTTC.

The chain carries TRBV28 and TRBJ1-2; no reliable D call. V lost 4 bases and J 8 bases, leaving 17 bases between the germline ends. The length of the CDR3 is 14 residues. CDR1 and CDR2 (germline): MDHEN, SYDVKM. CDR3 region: CASSSRVFSWGYTF. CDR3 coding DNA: TGTGCCAGCAGTTCGCGGGTCTTTAGCTGGGGCTACACCTTC.

DNA for the CDR3: TGTGCCTGTGGACAGGGCAACCACGAGCAGTACTTC. Its translation is CACGQGNHEQYF. The J gene is TRBJ2-5, the V gene TRBV30; TRBD1 aligns across 8 bases. The J call may be faulty, since TRBJ2-7 better matches the DNA end. The CDR3 sequence is 12 residues long. CDR1 and CDR2 from the germline V gene are GTSNPN and SVGIG (reference sequence).

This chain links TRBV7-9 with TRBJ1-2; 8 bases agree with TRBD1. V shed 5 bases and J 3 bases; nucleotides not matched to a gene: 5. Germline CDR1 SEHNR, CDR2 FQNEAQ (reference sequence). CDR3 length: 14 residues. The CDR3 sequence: CASSGRGRDYGYTF. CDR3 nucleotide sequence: TGTGCCAGCAGCGGCAGGGGGCGAGACTATGGCTACACCTTC.

CDR3 in DNA: TGTGCCAGCAGACTTCTGGGACTAGCGGGAGTTTTGGAGACCCAGTACTTC. It specifies CASRLLGLAGVLETQYF. The chain uses TRBV28 and TRBJ2-5; TRBD2 aligns across 14 bases. V trimming: 6 bases; J trimming: 5 bases; junction bases outside the gene matches: 11. The CDR3 has 17 amino acids. CDR1 and CDR2 (germline): MDHEN, SYDVKM.

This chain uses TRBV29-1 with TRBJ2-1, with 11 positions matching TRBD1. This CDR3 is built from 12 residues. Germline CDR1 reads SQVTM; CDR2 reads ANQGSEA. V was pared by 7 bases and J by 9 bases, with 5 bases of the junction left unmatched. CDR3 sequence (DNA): TGCAGCGCAAGGACAGGGGGCACTGAGCAGTTCTTC. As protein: CSARTGGTEQFF.

The DNA for the CDR3 is TGCAGCGTTGGGATAGGGACACAGAACACTGAAGCTTTCTTT. Encoded protein: CSVGIGTQNTEAFF. The rearrangement links TRBV29-1 to TRBJ1-1; D might be TRBD1 (6 bases). The CDR3 is 14 amino acids. Germline V gene lookup returns CDR1 SQVTM and CDR2 ANQGSEA. V shed 4 bases and J shed 1 base, with 13 bases lying between them.

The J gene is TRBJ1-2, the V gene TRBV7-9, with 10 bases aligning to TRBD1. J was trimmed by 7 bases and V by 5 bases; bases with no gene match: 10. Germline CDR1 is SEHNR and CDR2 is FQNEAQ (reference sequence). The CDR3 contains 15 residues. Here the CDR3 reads CASSQTGGRFRGYTF. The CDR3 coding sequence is TGTGCCAGCAGCCAGACAGGGGGCCGGTTTCGTGGCTACACCTTC.

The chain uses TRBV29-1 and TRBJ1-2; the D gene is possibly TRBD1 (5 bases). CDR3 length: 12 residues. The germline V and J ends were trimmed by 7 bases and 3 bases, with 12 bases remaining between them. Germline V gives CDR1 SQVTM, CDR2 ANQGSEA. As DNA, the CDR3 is TGCAGCGCCCTCAGGGCGGACTATGGCTACACCTTC. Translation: CSALRADYGYTF.

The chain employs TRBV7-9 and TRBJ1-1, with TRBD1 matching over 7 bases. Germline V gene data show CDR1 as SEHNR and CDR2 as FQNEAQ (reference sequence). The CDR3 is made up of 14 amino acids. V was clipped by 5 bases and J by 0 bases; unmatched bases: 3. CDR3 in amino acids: CASSTGQMNTEAFF. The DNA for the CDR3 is TGTGCCAGCAGCACGGGACAGATGAACACTGAAGCTTTCTTT.

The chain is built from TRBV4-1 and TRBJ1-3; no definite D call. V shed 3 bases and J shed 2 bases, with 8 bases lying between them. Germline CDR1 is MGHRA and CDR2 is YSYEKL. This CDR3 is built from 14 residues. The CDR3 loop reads CASSQPRAGNTIYF. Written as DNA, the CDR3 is TGCGCCAGCAGCCAGCCCCGGGCTGGAAACACCATATATTTT.

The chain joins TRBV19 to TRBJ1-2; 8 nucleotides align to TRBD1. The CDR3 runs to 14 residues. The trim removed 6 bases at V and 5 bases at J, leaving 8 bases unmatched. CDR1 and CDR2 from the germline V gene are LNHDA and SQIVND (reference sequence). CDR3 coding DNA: TGTGCCAGTAGCAAAGGACAGGGCCCATATGGCTACACCTTC. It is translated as CASSKGQGPYGYTF.

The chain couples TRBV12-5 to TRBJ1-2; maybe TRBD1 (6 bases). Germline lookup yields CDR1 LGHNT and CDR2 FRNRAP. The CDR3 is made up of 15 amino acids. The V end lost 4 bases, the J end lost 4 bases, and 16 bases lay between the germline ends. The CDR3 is CASGWGGLEFYGYTF. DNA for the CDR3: TGTGCTAGTGGTTGGGGGGGCCTCGAGTTCTATGGCTACACCTTC.

This chain's CDR3 is CSTTGGPEAFF. CDR3 nucleotide sequence: TGCAGCACAACAGGGGGCCCTGAAGCTTTCTTT. The rearrangement joins TRBV29-1 to TRBJ1-1; 9 positions match TRBD1. The CDR3 covers 11 residues. The germline V gene has CDR1 SQVTM and CDR2 ANQGSEA. V lost 8 bases and J lost 6; bases outside the gene matches: 4.

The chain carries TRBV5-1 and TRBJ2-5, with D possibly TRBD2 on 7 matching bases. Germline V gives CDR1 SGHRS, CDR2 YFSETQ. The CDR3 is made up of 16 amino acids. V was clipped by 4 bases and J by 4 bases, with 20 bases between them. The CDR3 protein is CASSPGASGGGETQYF. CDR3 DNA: TGCGCCAGCAGCCCGGGGGCCTCGGGGGGAGGAGAGACCCAGTACTTC.

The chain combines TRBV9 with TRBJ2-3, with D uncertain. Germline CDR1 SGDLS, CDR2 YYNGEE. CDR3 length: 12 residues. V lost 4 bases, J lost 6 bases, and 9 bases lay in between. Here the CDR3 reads CASSQRSDTQYF. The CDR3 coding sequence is TGTGCCAGCAGCCAACGGTCGGATACGCAGTATTTT.

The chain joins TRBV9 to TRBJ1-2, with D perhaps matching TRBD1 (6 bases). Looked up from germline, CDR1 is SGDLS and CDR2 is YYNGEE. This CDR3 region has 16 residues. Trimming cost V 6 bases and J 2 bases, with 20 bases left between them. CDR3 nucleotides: TGTGCCAGCAATTCCTTGGGGGACACAAAGAACTATGGCTACACCTTC. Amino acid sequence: CASNSLGDTKNYGYTF.

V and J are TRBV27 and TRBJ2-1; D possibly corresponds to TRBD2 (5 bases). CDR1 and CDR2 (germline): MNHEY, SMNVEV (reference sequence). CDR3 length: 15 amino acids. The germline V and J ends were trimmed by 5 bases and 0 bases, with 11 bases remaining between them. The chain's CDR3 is CASSLPRASYNEQFF. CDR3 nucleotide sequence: TGTGCCAGCAGTCTCCCGAGGGCCTCCTACAATGAGCAGTTCTTC.

The CDR3 DNA is TGTGCCAGTAGTGGGAGACGGATGACCTACGAGCAGTACTTC. Translation: CASSGRRMTYEQYF. The chain joins TRBV19 to TRBJ2-7; D is perhaps TRBD2 (5 bases). V was clipped by 5 bases and J by 2 bases, with 13 bases between them. The CDR3 covers 14 residues. CDR1 and CDR2 from the germline V gene are LNHDA and SQIVND (reference sequence).

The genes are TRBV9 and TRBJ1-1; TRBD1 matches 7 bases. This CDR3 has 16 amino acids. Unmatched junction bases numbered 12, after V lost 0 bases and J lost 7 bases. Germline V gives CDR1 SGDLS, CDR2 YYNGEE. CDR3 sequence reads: CASSVGQGGGKSEAFF. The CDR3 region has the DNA TGTGCCAGCAGCGTAGGACAGGGTGGAGGGAAGAGTGAAGCTTTCTTT.

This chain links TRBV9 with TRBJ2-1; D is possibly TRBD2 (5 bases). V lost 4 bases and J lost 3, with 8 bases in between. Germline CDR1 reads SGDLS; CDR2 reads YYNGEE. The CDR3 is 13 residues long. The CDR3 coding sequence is TGTGCCAGCAGCTTTCGGGACTACAATGAGCAGTTCTTC. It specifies CASSFRDYNEQFF.

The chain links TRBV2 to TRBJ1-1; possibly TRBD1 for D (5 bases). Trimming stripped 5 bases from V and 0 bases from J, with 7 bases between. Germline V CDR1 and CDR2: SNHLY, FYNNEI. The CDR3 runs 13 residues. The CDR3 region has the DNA TGTGCCAGCAGTTGGGGGGTGAACACTGAAGCTTTCTTT. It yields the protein CASSWGVNTEAFF.

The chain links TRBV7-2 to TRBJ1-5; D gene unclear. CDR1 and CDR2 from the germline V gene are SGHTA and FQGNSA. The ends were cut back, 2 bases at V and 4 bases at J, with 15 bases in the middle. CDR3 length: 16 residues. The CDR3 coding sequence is TGTGCCAGCAGCTTAAAAAGTGCTGGGGAGAATCAGCCCCAGCATTTT. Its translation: CASSLKSAGENQPQHF.

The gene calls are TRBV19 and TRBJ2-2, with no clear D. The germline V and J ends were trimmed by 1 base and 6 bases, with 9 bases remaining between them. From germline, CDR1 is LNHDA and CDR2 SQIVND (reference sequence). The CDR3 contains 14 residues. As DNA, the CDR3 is TGTGCCAGTAGTATAGGTTCCGGGTCCGGGGAGCTGTTTTTT. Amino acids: CASSIGSGSGELFF.

CDR3 nucleotide sequence: TGCGCCAGCAGACGGACTAGCGGGATCGAGTCCTACGAGCAGTACTTC. It yields the protein CASRRTSGIESYEQYF. V gene TRBV5-1 combines with J gene TRBJ2-7; 12 nucleotides agree with TRBD2. The V segment lost 5 bases and the J segment 1 base; nucleotides outside the gene matches: 7. Per germline, CDR1 SGHRS and CDR2 YFSETQ. The CDR3 runs 16 residues.